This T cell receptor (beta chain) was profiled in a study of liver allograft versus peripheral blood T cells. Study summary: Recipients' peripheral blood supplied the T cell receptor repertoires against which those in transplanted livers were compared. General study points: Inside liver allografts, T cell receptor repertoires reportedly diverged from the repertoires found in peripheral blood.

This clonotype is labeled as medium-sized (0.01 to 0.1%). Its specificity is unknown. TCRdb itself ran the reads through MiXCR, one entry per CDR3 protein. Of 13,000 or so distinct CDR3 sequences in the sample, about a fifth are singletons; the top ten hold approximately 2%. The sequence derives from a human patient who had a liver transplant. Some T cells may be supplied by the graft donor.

Here the CDR3 DNA reads TGTGCCAGTAGTATGGGGCAGCTCTCCTATAATTCACCCCTCCACTTT. It translates to CASSMGQLSYNSPLHF. V gene TRBV19 combines with J gene TRBJ1-6; weak D call: TRBD1 (5 bases). This CDR3 has 16 residues. Trimming cost V 3 bases and J 0 bases, with 9 bases left between them. CDR1 is LNHDA and CDR2 is SQIVND in the germline V gene (reference sequence).